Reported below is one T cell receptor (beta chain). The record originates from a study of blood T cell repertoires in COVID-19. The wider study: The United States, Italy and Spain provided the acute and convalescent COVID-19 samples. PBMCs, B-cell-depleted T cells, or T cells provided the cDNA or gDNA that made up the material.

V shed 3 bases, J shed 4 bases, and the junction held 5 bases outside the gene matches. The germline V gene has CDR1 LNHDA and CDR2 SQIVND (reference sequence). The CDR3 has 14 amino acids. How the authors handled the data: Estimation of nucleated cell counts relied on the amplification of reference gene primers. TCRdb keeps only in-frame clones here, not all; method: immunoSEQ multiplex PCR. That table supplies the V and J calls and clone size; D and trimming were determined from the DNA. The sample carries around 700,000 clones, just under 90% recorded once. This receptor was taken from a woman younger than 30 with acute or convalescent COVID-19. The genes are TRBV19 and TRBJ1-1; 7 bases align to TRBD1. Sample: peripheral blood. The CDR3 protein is CASSISSGGTEAFF. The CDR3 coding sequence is TGTGCCAGTAGTATTTCATCAGGGGGCACTGAAGCTTTCTTT.